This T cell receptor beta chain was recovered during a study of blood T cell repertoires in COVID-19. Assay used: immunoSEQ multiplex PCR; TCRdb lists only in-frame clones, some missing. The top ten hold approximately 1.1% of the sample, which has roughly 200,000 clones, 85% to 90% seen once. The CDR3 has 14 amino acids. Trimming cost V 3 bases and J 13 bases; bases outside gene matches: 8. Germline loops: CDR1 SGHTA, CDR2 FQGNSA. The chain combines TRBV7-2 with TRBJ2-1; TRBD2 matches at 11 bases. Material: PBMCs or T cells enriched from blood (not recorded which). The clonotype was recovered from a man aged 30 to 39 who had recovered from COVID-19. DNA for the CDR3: TGTGCCAGCAGCTTGGGTCTAGCGGGAGGACACCAGTTCTTC. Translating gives CASSLGLAGGHQFF. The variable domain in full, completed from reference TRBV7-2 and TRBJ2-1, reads GAGVSQSPSNKVTEKGKDVELRCDPISGHTALYWYRQSLGQGLEFLIYFQGNSAPDKSGLPSDRFSAERTGGSVSTLTIQRTQQEDSAVYLCASSLGLAGGHQFFGPGTRLTVL.